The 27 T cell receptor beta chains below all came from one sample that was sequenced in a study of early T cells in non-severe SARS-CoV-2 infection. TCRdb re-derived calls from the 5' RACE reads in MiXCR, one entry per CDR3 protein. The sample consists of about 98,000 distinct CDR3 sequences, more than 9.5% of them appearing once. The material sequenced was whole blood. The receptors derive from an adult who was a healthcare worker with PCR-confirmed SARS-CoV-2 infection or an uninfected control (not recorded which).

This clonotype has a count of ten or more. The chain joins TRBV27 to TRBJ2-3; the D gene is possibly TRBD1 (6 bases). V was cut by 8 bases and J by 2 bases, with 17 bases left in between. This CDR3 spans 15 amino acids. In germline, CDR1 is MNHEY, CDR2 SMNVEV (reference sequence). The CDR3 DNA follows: TGTGCCAGCCCCAGCACAGGGTACCACACAGATACGCAGTATTTT. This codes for CASPSTGYHTDTQYF.

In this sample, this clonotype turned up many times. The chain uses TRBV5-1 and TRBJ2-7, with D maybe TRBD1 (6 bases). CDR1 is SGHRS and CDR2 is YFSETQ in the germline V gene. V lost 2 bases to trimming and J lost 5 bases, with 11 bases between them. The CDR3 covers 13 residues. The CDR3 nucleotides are TGCGCCAGCAGCTTAACAGGGAACGACGAGCAGTACTTC. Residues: CASSLTGNDEQYF.

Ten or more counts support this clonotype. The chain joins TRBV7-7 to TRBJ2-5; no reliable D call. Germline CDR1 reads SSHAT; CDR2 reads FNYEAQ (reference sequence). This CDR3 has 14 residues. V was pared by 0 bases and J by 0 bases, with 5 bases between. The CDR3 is CASSLAAHQETQYF. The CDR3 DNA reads TGTGCCAGCAGCTTAGCGGCGCACCAAGAGACCCAGTACTTC. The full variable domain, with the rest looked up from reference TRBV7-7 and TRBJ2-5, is GAGVSQSPRYKVTKRGQDVTLRCDPISSHATLYWYQQALGQGPEFLTYFNYEAQPDKSGLPSDRFSAERPEGSISTLTIQRTEQRDSAMYRCASSLAAHQETQYFGPGTRLLVL.

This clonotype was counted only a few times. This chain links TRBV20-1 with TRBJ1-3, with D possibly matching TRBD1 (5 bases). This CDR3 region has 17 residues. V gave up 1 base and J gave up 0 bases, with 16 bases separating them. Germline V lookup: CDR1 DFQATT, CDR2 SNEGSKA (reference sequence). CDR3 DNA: TGCAGTGCTAGAGTTTTCCGGGACGGAGACTCTGGAAACACCATATATTTT. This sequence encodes CSARVFRDGDSGNTIYF.

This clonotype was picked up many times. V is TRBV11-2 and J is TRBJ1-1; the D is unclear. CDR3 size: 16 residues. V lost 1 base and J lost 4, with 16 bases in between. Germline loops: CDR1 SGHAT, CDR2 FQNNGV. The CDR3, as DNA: TGTGCCAGCAGCTTAGGCAGACCCGACGGTATCACTGAAGCTTTCTTT. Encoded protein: CASSLGRPDGITEAFF.

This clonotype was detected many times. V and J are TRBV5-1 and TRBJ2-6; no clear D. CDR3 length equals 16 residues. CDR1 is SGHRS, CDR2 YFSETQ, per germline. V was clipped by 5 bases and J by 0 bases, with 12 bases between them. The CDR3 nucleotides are TGCGCCAGCAGTTCTAGTCGGATCTCTGGGGCCAACGTCCTGACTTTC. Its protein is CASSSSRISGANVLTF.

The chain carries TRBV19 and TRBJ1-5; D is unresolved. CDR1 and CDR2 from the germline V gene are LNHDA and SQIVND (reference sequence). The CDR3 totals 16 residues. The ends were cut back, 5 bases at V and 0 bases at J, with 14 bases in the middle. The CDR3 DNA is TGTGCCAGTAGTTCTAGGACCGGGTATAGCAATCAGCCCCAGCATTTT. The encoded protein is CASSSRTGYSNQPQHF.

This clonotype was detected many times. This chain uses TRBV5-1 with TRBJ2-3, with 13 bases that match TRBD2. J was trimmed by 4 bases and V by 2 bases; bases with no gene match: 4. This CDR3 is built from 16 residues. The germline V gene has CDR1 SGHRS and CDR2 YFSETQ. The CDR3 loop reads CASSLRTSGGSDTQYF. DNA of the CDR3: TGCGCCAGCAGCTTACGGACTAGCGGGGGATCAGATACGCAGTATTTT.

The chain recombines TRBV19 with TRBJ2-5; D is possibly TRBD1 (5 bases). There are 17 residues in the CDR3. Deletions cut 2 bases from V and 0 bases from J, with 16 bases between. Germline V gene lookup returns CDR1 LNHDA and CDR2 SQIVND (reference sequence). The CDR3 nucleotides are TGTGCCAGTAGTATACGAGGACATCAGACGTACCAAGAGACCCAGTACTTC. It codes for CASSIRGHQTYQETQYF.

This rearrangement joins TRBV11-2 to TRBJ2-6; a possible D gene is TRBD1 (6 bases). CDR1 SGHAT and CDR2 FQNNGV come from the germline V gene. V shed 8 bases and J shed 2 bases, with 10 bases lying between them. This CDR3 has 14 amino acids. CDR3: CASLQGTGANVLTF. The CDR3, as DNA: TGTGCCAGCCTCCAGGGGACTGGGGCCAACGTCCTGACTTTC.

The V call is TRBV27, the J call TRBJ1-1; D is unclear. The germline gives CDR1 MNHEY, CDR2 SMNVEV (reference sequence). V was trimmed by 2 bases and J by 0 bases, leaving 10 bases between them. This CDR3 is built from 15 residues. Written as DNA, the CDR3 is TGTGCCAGCAGTTTAGAGGCAGGTATGAACACTGAAGCTTTCTTT. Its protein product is CASSLEAGMNTEAFF.

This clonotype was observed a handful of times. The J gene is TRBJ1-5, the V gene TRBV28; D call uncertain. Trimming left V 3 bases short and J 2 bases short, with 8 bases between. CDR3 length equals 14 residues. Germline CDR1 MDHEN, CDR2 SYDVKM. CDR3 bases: TGTGCCAGCAGTTTTAGGCCTGGCAATCAGCCCCAGCATTTT. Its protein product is CASSFRPGNQPQHF.

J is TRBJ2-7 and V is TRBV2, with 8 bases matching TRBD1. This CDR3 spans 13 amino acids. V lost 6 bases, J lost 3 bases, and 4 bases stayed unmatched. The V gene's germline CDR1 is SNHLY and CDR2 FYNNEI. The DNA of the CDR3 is TGTGCCAGCAGAGACAGGGGTGACTACGAGCAGTACTTC. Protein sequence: CASRDRGDYEQYF. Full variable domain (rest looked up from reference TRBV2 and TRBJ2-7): EPEVTQTPSHQVTQMGQEVILRCVPISNHLYFYWYRQILGQKVEFLVSFYNNEISEKSEIFDDQFSVERPDGSNFTLKIRSTKLEDSAMYFCASRDRGDYEQYFGPGTRLTVT.

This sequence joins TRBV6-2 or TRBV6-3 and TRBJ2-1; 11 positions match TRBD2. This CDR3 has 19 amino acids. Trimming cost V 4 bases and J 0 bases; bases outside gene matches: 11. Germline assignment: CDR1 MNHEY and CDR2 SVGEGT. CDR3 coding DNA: TGTGCCAGCAGTTCTAGGGGGACTAGCGGACTCAGCTCCTACAATGAGCAGTTCTTC. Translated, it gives CASSSRGTSGLSSYNEQFF.

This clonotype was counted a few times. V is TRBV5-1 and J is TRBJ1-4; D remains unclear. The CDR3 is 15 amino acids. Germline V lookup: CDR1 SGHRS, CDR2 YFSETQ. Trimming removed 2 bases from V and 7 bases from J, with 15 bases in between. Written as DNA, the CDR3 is TGCGCCAGCAGCTTTGGATCCGGCCCCGGTGAAAAACTGTTTTTT. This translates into CASSFGSGPGEKLFF.

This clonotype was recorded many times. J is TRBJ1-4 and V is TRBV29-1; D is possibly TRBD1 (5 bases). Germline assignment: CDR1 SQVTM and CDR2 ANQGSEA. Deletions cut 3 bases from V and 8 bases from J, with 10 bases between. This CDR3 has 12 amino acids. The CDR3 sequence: CSVEQGDEKLFF. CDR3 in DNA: TGCAGCGTTGAGCAGGGCGACGAAAAACTGTTTTTT.

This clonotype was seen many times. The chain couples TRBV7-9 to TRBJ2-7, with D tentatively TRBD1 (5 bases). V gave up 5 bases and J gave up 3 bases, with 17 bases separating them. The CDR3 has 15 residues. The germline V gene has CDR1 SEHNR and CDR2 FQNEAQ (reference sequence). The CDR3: CASSPVVRGLYEQYF. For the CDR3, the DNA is TGTGCCAGCAGCCCTGTGGTAAGGGGCCTCTACGAGCAGTACTTC.

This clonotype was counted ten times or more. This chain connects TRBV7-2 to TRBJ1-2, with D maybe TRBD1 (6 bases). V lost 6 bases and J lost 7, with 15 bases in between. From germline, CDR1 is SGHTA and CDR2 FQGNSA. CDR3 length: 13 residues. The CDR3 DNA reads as TGTGCCAGCAGGGTCGACAGGTCCACTGGCTACACCTTC. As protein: CASRVDRSTGYTF.

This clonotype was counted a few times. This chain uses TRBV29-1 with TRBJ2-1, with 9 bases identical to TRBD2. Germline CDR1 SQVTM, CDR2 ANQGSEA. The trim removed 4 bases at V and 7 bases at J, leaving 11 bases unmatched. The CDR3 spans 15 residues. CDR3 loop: CSVVPTSGLGNEQFF. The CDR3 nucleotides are TGCAGCGTTGTCCCCACTAGCGGGTTGGGGAATGAGCAGTTCTTC.

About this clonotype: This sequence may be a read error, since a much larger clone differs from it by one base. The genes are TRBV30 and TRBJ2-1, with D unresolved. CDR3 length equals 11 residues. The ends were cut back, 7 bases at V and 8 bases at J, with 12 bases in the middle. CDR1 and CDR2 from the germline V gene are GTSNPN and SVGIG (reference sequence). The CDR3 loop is CALSATHEQFF. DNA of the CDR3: TGTGCCTTATCCGCTACGCATGAGCAGTTCTTC.

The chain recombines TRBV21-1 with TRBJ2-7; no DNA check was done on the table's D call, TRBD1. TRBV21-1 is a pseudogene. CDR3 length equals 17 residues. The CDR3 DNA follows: TGTGCCTGCACCGAAACTCCCGGGACCGCCAGCTCCTACGAGCAGTACTTC. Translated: CACTETPGTASSYEQYF.

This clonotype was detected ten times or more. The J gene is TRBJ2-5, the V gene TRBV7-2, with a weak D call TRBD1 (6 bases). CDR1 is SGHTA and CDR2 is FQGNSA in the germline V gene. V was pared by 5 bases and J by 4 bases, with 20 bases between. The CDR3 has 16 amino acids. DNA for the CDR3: TGTGCCAGCAGCCTGTTACCCCTGGGGGCTGGAGAGACCCAGTACTTC. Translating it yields CASSLLPLGAGETQYF.

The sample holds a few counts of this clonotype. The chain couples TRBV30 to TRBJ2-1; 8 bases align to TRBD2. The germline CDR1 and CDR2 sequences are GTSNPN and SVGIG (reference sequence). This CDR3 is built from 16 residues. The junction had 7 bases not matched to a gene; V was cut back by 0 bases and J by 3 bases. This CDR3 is CAWSVRTSGYYNEQFF. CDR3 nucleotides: TGTGCCTGGAGTGTACGAACTAGCGGATACTACAATGAGCAGTTCTTC. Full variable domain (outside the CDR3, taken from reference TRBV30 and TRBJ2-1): SQTIHQWPATLVQPVGSPLSLECTVEGTSNPNLYWYRQAAGRGLQLLFYSVGIGQISSEVPQNLSASRPQDRQFILSSKKLLLSDSGFYLCAWSVRTSGYYNEQFFGPGTRLTVL.

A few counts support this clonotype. The CDR3 DNA reads TGTGCCAGCAGCTTCCTACGGAGCGGGGGTTCATACAATGAGCAGTTCTTC. It translates to CASSFLRSGGSYNEQFF. V is TRBV7-8 and J is TRBJ2-1; 8 bases line up with TRBD2. The V gene's germline CDR1 is SGHVS and CDR2 FQNEAQ. The CDR3 consists of 17 residues. Trimming at V came to 3 bases and at J to 4 bases, leaving 11 bases not matched to a gene.

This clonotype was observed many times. CDR3 sequence reads: CASSLGDRFGYTF. Written as DNA, the CDR3 is TGTGCCAGCAGTTTGGGAGACAGGTTCGGCTACACCTTC. This rearrangement joins TRBV6-6 to TRBJ1-2, with TRBD1 as a possible D gene (6 bases). This CDR3 has 13 residues. In germline, CDR1 is MNHNY, CDR2 SVGAGI (reference sequence). Trimming removed 4 bases at V and 8 bases at J, with 14 bases between.

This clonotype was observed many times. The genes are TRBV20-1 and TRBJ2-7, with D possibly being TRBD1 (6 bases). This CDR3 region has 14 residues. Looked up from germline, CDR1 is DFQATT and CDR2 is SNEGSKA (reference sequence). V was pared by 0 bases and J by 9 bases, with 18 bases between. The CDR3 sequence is CSARDEATGMGQYF. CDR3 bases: TGCAGTGCTAGAGATGAGGCGACAGGCATGGGGCAGTACTTC.

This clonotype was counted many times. The CDR3 nucleotides are TGTGCCAGCAGCCAAGGAGGGCTAGAGGCCGCGAGGGAGACCCAGTACTTC. It encodes CASSQGGLEAARETQYF. The chain joins TRBV3-1 to TRBJ2-5; D possibly corresponds to TRBD2 (5 bases). The CDR3 contains 17 residues. Germline V lookup: CDR1 LGHDT, CDR2 YNNKEL (reference sequence). The V end was cut by 1 base, the J end by 5 bases, with 20 bases between.